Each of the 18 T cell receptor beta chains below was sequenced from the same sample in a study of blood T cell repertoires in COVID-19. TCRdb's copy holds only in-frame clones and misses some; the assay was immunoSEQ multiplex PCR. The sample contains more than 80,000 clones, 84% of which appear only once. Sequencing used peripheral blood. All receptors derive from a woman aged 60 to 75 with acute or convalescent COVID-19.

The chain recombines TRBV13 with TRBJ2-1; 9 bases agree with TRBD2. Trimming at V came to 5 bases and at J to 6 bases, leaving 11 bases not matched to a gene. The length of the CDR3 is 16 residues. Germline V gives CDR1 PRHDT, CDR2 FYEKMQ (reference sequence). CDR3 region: CASSEIRGGRGNEQFF. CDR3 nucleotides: TGTGCCAGCAGCGAAATTAGGGGCGGGAGGGGCAATGAGCAGTTCTTC. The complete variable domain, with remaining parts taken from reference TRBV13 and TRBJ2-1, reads AAGVIQSPRHLIKEKRETATLKCYPIPRHDTVYWYQQGPGQDPQFLISFYEKMQSDKGSIPDRFSAQQFSDYHSELNMSSLELGDSALYFCASSEIRGGRGNEQFFGPGTRLTVL.

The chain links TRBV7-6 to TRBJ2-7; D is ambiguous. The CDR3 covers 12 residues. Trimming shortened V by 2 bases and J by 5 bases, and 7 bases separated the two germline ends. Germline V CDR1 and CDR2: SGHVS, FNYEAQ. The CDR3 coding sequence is TGTGCCAGCAGCTTAATGGGCGACGAGCAGTACTTC. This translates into CASSLMGDEQYF.

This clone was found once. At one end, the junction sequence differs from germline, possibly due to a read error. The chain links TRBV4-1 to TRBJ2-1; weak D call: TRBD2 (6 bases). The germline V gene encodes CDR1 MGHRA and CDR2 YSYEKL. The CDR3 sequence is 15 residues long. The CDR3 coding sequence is TGCGCCAGCAGCCAAGCGGGACTCTCCGACAATGAGCAGTTCTTC. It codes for CASSQAGLSDNEQFF.

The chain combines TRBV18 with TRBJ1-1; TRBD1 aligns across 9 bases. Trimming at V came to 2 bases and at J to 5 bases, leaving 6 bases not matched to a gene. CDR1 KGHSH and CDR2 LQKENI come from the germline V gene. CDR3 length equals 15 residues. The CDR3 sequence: CASSPYSGQGTEAFF. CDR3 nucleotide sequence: TGTGCCAGCTCACCATATTCGGGACAGGGTACTGAAGCTTTCTTT.

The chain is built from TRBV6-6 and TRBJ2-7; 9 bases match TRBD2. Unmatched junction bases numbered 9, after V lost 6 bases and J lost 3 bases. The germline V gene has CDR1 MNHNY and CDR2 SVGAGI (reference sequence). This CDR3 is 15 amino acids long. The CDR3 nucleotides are TGTGCCAGCAGACCCGCGACTAGCGGCCTCTACGAGCAGTACTTC. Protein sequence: CASRPATSGLYEQYF.

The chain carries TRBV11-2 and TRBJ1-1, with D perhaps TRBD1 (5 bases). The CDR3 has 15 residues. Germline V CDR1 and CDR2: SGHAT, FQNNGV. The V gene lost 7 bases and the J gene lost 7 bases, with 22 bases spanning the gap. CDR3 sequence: CASNRGPWGDGEAFF. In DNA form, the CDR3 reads TGTGCCAGCAACCGGGGACCTTGGGGGGACGGTGAAGCTTTCTTT.

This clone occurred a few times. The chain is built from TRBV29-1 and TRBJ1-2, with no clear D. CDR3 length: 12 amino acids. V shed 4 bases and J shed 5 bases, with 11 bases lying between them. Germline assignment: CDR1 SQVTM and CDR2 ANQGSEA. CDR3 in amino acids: CSVVSAEYGYTF. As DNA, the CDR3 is TGCAGCGTTGTTTCTGCGGAGTATGGCTACACCTTC.

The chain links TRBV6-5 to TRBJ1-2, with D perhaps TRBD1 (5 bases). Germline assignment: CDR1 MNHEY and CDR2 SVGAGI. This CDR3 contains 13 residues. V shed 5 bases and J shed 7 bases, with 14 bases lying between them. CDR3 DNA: TGTGCCAGCAGTCCCCCGGGGGGAGGTGGCTACACCTTC. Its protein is CASSPPGGGGYTF.

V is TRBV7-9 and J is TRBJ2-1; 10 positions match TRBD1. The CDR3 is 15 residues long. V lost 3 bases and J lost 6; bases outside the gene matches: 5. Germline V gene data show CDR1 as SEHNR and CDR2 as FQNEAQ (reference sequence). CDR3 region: CASSFRDRGGNEQFF. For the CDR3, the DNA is TGTGCCAGCAGCTTCCGGGACAGGGGTGGCAATGAGCAGTTCTTC.

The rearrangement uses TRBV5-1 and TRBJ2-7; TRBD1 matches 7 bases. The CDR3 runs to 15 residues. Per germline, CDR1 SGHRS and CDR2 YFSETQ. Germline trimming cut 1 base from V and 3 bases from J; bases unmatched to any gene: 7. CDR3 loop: CASSLMRGGGYEQYF. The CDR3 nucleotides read TGCGCCAGCAGCTTGATGAGAGGGGGCGGCTACGAGCAGTACTTC.

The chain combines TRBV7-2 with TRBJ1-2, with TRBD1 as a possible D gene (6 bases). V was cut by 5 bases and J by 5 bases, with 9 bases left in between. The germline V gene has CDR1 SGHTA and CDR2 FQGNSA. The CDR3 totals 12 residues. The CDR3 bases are TGTGCCAGCAGCCTCCAGGGGTATGGCTACACCTTC. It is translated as CASSLQGYGYTF.

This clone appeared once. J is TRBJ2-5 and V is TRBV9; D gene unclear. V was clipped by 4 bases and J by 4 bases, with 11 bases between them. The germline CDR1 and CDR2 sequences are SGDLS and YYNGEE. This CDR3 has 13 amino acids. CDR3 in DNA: TGTGCCAGCAGCCCCAGGATCAGAGAGACCCAGTACTTC. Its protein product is CASSPRIRETQYF. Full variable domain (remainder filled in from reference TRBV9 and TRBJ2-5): DSGVTQTPKHLITATGQRVTLRCSPRSGDLSVYWYQQSLDQGLQFLIQYYNGEERAKGNILERFSAQQFPDLHSELNLSSLELGDSALYFCASSPRIRETQYFGPGTRLLVL.

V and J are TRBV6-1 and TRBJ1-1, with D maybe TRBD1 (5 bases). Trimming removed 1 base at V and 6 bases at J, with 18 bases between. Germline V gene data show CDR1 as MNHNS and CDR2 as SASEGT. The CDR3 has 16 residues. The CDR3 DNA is TGTGCCAGCAGTGAAGAAATTGGGGGGTTGAGGGCTGAAGCTTTCTTT. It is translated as CASSEEIGGLRAEAFF.

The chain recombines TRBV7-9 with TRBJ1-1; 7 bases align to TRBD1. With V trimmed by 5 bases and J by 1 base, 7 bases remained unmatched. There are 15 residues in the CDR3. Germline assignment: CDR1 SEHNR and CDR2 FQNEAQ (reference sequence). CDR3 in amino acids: CASSSQGVENTEAFF. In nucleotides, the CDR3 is TGTGCCAGCAGCAGTCAGGGGGTCGAGAACACTGAAGCTTTCTTT.

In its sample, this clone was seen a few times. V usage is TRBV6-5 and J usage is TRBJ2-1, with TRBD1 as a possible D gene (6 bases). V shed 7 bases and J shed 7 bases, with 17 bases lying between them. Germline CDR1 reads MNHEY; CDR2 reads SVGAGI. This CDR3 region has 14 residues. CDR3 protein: CASTGGPKGNEQFF. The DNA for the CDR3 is TGTGCCAGCACTGGGGGCCCGAAGGGGAATGAGCAGTTCTTC.

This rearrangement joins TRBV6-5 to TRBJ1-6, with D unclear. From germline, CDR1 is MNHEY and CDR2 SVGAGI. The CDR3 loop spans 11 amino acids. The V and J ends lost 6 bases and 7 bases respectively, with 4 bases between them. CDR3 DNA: TGTGCCAGCAGCAGAAATTCACCCCTCCACTTT. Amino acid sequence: CASSRNSPLHF.

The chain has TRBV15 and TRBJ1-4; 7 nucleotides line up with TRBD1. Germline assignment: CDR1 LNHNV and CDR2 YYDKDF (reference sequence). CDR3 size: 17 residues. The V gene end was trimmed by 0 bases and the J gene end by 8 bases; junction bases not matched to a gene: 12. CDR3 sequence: CATSRDQQGFVGEKLFF. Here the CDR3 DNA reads TGTGCCACCAGCAGAGATCAACAGGGGTTTGTGGGCGAAAAACTGTTTTTT.

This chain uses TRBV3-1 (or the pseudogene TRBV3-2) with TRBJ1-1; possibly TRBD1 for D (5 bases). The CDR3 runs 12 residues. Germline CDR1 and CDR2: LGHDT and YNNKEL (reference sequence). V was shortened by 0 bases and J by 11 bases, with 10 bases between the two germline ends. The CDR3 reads CASSQEGVLAFF. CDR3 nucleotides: TGTGCCAGCAGCCAAGAAGGGGTTCTGGCTTTCTTT.